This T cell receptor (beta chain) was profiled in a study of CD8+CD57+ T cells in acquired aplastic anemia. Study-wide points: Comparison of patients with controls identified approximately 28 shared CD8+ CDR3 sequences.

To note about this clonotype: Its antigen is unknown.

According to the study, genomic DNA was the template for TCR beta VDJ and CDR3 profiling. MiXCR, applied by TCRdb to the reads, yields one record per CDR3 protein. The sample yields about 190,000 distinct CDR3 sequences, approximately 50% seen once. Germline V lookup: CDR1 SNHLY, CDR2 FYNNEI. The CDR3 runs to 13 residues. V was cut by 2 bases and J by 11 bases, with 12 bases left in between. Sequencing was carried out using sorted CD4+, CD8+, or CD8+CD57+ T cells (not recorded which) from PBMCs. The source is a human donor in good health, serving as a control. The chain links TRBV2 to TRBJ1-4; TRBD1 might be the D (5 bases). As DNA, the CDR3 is TGTGCCAGCAGTGAACGCCCCAGGGACAAACTGTTTTTT. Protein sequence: CASSERPRDKLFF.